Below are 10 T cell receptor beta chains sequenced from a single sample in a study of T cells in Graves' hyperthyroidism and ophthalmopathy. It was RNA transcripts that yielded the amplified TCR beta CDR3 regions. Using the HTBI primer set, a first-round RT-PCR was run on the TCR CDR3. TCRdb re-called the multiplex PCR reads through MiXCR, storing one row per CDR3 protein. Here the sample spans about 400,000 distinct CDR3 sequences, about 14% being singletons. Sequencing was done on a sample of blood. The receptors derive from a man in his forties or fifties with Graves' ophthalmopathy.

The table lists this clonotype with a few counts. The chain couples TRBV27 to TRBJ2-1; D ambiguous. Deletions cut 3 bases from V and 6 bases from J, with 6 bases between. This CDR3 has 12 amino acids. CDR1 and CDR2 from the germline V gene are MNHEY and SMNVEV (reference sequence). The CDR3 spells CASSFQSNEQFF. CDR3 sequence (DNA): TGTGCCAGCAGTTTCCAGTCCAATGAGCAGTTCTTC.

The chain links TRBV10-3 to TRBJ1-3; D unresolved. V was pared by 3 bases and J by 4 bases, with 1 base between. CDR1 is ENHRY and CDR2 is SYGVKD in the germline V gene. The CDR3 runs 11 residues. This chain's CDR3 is CAISEGNTIYF. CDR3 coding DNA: TGTGCCATCAGTGAAGGAAACACCATATATTTT.

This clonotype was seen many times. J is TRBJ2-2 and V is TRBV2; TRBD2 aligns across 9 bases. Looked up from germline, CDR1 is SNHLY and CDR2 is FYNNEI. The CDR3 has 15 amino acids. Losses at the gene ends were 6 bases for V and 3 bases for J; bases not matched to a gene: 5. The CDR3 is CASSVAGDDTGELFF. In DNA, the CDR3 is TGTGCCAGCAGCGTAGCGGGAGATGACACCGGGGAGCTGTTTTTT.

CDR3 sequence: CATSDQDTYQPQHF. CDR3 bases: TGTGCCACCAGTGATCAAGACACATATCAGCCCCAGCATTTT. The chain employs TRBV24-1 and TRBJ1-5; no reliable D call. Trimming removed 3 bases at V and 5 bases at J, with 10 bases between. The CDR3 sequence is 14 residues long. Germline V lookup: CDR1 KGHDR, CDR2 SFDVKD.

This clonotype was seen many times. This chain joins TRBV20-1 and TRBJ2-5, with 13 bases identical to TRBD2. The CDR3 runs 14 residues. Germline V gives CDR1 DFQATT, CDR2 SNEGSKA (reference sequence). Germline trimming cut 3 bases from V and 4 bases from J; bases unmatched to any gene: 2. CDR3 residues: CSARTSGRLETQYF. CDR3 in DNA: TGCAGTGCTAGGACTAGCGGGAGGTTAGAGACCCAGTACTTC.

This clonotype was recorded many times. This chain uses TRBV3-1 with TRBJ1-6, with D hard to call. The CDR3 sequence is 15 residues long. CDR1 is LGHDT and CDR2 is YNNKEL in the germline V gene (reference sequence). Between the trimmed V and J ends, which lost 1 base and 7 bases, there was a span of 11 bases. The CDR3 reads CASSQGGRSNSPLHF. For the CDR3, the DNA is TGTGCCAGCAGCCAAGGCGGTCGGTCAAATTCACCCCTCCACTTT. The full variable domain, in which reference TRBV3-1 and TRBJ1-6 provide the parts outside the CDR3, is DTAVSQTPKYLVTQMGNDKSIKCEQNLGHDTMYWYKQDSKKFLKIMFSYNNKELIINETVPNRFSPKSPDKAHLNLHINSLELGDSAVYFCASSQGGRSNSPLHFGNGTRLTVT.

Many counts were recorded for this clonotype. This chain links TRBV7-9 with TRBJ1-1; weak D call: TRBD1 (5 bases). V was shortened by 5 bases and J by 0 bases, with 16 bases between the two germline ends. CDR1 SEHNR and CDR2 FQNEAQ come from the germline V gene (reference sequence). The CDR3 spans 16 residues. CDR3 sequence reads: CASSQPGGTMNTEAFF. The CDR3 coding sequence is TGTGCCAGCAGCCAACCCGGGGGGACCATGAACACTGAAGCTTTCTTT.

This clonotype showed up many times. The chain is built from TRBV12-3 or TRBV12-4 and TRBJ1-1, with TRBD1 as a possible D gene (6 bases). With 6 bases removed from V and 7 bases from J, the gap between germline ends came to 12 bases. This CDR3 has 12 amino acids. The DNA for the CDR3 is TGTGCCAGCAGGGCCCTGGACAGTGAAGCTTTCTTT. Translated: CASRALDSEAFF.

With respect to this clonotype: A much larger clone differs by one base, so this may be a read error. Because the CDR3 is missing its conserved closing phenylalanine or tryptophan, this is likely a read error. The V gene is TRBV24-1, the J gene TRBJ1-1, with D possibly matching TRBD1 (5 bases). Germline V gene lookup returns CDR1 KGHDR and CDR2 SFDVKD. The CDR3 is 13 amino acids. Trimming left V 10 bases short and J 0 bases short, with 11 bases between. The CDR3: CATRQTLNTEAFS. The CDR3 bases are TGTGCCACAAGACAGACCCTGAACACTGAAGCTTTCTCT.

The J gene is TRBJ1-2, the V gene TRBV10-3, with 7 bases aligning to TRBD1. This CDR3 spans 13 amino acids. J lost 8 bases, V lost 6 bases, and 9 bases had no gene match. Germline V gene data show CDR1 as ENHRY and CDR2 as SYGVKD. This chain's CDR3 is CAIRMVTGVGYTF. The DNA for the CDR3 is TGTGCCATCAGGATGGTCACAGGGGTAGGCTACACCTTC.